A selection of T cell receptor beta chains follows, all from one sample in a study of cytomegalovirus exposure and HLA in healthy donors. TCRdb keeps only in-frame clones here, not all; method: immunoSEQ multiplex PCR. The sample totals about 130,000 clones; its top ten clones hold 1.5% to 2%. Sample: PBMCs. These receptors all come from a woman aged 40-49 years in good health and CMV-seropositive. The conserved cysteine and the conserved F or W are not part of the CDR3 here. Each record gives: V gene, J gene, CDR3 protein.

>TRBV15|TRBJ1-5
ATSRDRVGQPQH
>TRBV7-2|TRBJ1-2
ASREDRVGYGYT
>TRBV7-2|TRBJ2-2
ASSPLAGAGTGELF
>TRBV5-1|TRBJ1-1
ASGRGTGGPNTEAF
>TRBV7-2|TRBJ1-1
ASSLEDRVFLNTEAF
>TRBV4-1|TRBJ2-5
ASSRFALQAGGGETQY
>TRBV19|TRBJ2-2
ASSILARNTGELF
>TRBV28|TRBJ1-3
ASSVTGRDTIY
>TRBV4-2|TRBJ2-1
ASSQELGGYNEQF
>TRBV27|TRBJ2-1
ASSLNLAGGPSYNEQF
>TRBV19|TRBJ2-7
ASSNRTRTNEQY
>TRBV27|TRBJ1-5
ASSYMYDRCYQPQH